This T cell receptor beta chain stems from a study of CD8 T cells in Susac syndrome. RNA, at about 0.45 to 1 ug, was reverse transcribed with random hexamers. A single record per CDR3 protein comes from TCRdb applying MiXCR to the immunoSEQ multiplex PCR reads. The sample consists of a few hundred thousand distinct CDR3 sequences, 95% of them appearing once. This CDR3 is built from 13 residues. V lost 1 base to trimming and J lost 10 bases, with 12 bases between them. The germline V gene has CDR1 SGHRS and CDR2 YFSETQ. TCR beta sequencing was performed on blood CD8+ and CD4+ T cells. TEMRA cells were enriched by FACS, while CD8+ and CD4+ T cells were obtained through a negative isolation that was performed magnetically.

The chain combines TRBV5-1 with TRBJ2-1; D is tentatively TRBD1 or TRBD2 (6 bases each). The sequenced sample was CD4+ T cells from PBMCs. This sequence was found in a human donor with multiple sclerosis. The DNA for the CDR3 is TGCGCCAGCAGCTTGTCCGGGGGCGCGGAGCAGTTCTTC. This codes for CASSLSGGAEQFF.